This entry lists 18 T cell receptor beta chains sequenced from one sample in a study of T cells in Graves' hyperthyroidism and ophthalmopathy. The TCR beta CDR3 regions underwent amplification using RNA transcripts as the source. The HTBI primer set was used in a first-round RT-PCR of the TCR CDR3. One entry per CDR3 protein results from TCRdb running MiXCR on the multiplex PCR reads. Of hundreds of thousands of distinct CDR3 sequences listed, 13% to 15% are singletons. Sequenced input: blood. Receptor source: a woman aged 18-30 years with Graves' hyperthyroidism.

V gene TRBV19 combines with J gene TRBJ2-5; 13 bases agree with TRBD2. The CDR3 is 15 amino acids. Germline V gene lookup returns CDR1 LNHDA and CDR2 SQIVND (reference sequence). V shed 6 bases, J shed 5 bases, and the junction held 6 bases outside the gene matches. The CDR3 nucleotides are TGTGCCAGTAGCCGGACTAGCGGGAGATTTGAGACCCAGTACTTC. The encoded protein is CASSRTSGRFETQYF.

This clonotype appeared many times. This chain connects TRBV11-1 to TRBJ2-3; no clear D. The germline gives CDR1 SGHAT, CDR2 FQDESV (reference sequence). The V end was cut by 3 bases, the J end by 2 bases, with 12 bases between. CDR3 length equals 15 residues. CDR3 DNA sequence: TGTGCCAGCAGCTTGGGTCCTTATACCACAGATACGCAGTATTTT. The encoded protein is CASSLGPYTTDTQYF.

This clonotype turned up a few times. As DNA, the CDR3 is TGCGCCAGCAGCCAAGCTCGGGCAACCTACGAGCAGTACTTC. This sequence encodes CASSQARATYEQYF. The chain couples TRBV4-1 to TRBJ2-7, with no clear D. CDR1 is MGHRA and CDR2 is YSYEKL in the germline V gene. The V gene lost 1 base and the J gene lost 2 bases, with 9 bases spanning the gap. CDR3 length equals 14 residues.

This chain connects TRBV27 to TRBJ2-1; 8 bases map to TRBD2. With V trimmed by 5 bases and J by 4 bases, 10 bases remained unmatched. The CDR3 runs 16 residues. The V gene's germline CDR1 is MNHEY and CDR2 SMNVEV (reference sequence). The CDR3 DNA sequence: TGTGCCAGCAGTCCGTCTCTAGCGGGCTTATACAATGAGCAGTTCTTC. As protein: CASSPSLAGLYNEQFF.

CDR3 sequence: CASSKTDGSYEQYF. CDR3 in DNA: TGTGCCAGCAGTAAAACGGACGGCTCCTACGAGCAGTACTTC. J is TRBJ2-7 and V is TRBV6-1, with D uncertain. Trimming took off 5 bases at V and 0 bases at J, with 11 bases between the two ends. The CDR3 is 14 amino acids. Germline assignment: CDR1 MNHNS and CDR2 SASEGT.

J is TRBJ2-2 and V is TRBV7-3; TRBD2 might be the D (6 bases). This CDR3 region has 14 residues. The V end was cut by 5 bases, the J end by 6 bases, with 13 bases between. Germline loops: CDR1 SGHTA, CDR2 FQGTGA. CDR3 sequence: CASSLNTSPGELFF. In DNA, the CDR3 is TGTGCCAGCAGCCTAAATACTAGCCCCGGGGAGCTGTTTTTT.

At least ten counts were recorded for this clonotype. This chain joins TRBV2 and TRBJ2-1, with D unresolved. Trimming pared 4 bases from V and 9 bases from J, leaving 10 bases between. The CDR3 is 12 amino acids. CDR1 and CDR2 from the germline V gene are SNHLY and FYNNEI. The CDR3 spells CASSGAGSEQFF. In nucleotides, the CDR3 is TGTGCCAGCAGTGGGGCCGGTTCTGAGCAGTTCTTC.

This clonotype was counted many times. The chain is built from TRBV7-9 and TRBJ2-7; 7 bases are shared with TRBD1. Germline V gives CDR1 SEHNR, CDR2 FQNEAQ (reference sequence). CDR3 length: 14 residues. The ends lost 6 bases at V and 2 bases at J; junction bases unmatched: 7. The CDR3 region is CASSLAGTAYEQYF. In DNA form, the CDR3 reads TGTGCCAGCAGTTTGGCCGGGACAGCCTACGAGCAGTACTTC.

This clonotype has a count of ten or more. The rearrangement joins TRBV29-1 to TRBJ2-7, with 13 bases identical to TRBD2. Germline V lookup: CDR1 SQVTM, CDR2 ANQGSEA. V dropped 3 bases and J dropped 5; count of bases not matched to a gene: 4. The CDR3 length is 14 residues. CDR3 sequence (DNA): TGCAGCGTTGACGGACTAGCGGGAGTAGACGAGCAGTACTTC. It codes for CSVDGLAGVDEQYF.

This clonotype came up many times. The chain has TRBV7-6 and TRBJ1-1; no definite D call. The V and J ends lost 1 base and 5 bases respectively, with 8 bases between them. The V gene's germline CDR1 is SGHVS and CDR2 FNYEAQ. This CDR3 has 13 residues. The chain's CDR3 is CASSLEMATEAFF. The CDR3 nucleotides are TGTGCCAGCAGCTTAGAGATGGCTACTGAAGCTTTCTTT.

This clonotype was found a few times. The J gene is TRBJ1-5, the V gene TRBV6-4; 7 bases are shared with TRBD1. Germline V gene sequence: CDR1 MRHNA, CDR2 SNTAGT. CDR3 length equals 16 residues. Germline trimming cut 6 bases from V and 0 bases from J; bases unmatched to any gene: 8. The CDR3 coding sequence is TGTGCCAGCAGGACTCCGGGACAGATTAGCAATCAGCCCCAGCATTTT. It codes for CASRTPGQISNQPQHF.

This clonotype was counted a few times. This sequence joins TRBV14 and TRBJ1-2, with 8 bases that match TRBD1. The CDR3 contains 13 residues. Germline CDR1 reads SGHDN; CDR2 reads FVKESK. V dropped 4 bases and J dropped 8; count of bases not matched to a gene: 6. CDR3 nucleotides: TGTGCCAGCAGCCCCCGGACAGGGCAAGGCTACACCTTC. As protein: CASSPRTGQGYTF.

The J gene is TRBJ1-2, the V gene TRBV6-2 or TRBV6-3, with 8 bases matching TRBD1. The CDR3 is made up of 16 amino acids. Trimming at V came to 2 bases and at J to 3 bases, leaving 8 bases not matched to a gene. Per the germline V gene, CDR1 is MNHEY and CDR2 is SVGEGT. The CDR3 loop reads CASSYPNGQGDYGYTF. The CDR3 coding sequence is TGTGCCAGCAGTTACCCCAACGGACAGGGAGACTATGGCTACACCTTC.

This clonotype has just a few counts. The chain has TRBV11-2 and TRBJ2-3; 7 positions agree with TRBD2. This CDR3 region has 16 residues. The V gene end was trimmed by 5 bases and the J gene end by 5 bases; junction bases not matched to a gene: 13. The germline gives CDR1 SGHAT, CDR2 FQNNGV. CDR3 amino acids: CASSPGGGRAVDTQYF. CDR3 bases: TGTGCCAGCAGCCCGGGAGGAGGGAGGGCCGTAGATACGCAGTATTTT.

Many counts were recorded for this clonotype. J is TRBJ2-1 and V is TRBV11-2; 14 nucleotides align to TRBD2. V trimming: 5 bases; J trimming: 4 bases; junction bases outside the gene matches: 4. The CDR3 spans 16 residues. The germline V gene encodes CDR1 SGHAT and CDR2 FQNNGV. Written as DNA, the CDR3 is TGTGCCAGCAGCCTCAGGACTAGCGGGAGGTACAATGAGCAGTTCTTC. Protein product: CASSLRTSGRYNEQFF.

This clonotype was observed many times. The chain joins TRBV7-2 to TRBJ2-3; 10 bases are shared with TRBD2. V gave up 5 bases and J gave up 3 bases; unmatched junction bases: 8. Germline CDR1 reads SGHTA; CDR2 reads FQGNSA. The CDR3 extends over 16 amino acids. Here the CDR3 reads CASSPQREGRTDTQYF. As DNA, the CDR3 is TGTGCCAGCAGCCCTCAGCGGGAGGGCCGAACAGATACGCAGTATTTT.

This clonotype was seen a few times. The genes are TRBV27 and TRBJ2-2; TRBD2 aligns across 12 bases. V was pared by 5 bases and J by 5 bases, with 15 bases of the junction left unmatched. CDR3 length: 19 residues. Germline V CDR1 and CDR2: MNHEY, SMNVEV (reference sequence). The DNA for the CDR3 is TGTGCCAGCAGTCTCCTGATGCCCGGACTAGCGGGAAGTACCGGGGAGCTGTTTTTT. This codes for CASSLLMPGLAGSTGELFF.

The rearrangement links TRBV6-4 to TRBJ1-3, with 8 positions matching TRBD1. CDR3 length equals 15 residues. Germline lookup yields CDR1 MRHNA and CDR2 SNTAGT. J was trimmed by 0 bases and V by 8 bases; bases with no gene match: 6. The CDR3: CASGAGGSSGNTIYF. The CDR3 DNA reads as TGTGCCAGCGGAGCAGGGGGCTCCTCTGGAAACACCATATATTTT.